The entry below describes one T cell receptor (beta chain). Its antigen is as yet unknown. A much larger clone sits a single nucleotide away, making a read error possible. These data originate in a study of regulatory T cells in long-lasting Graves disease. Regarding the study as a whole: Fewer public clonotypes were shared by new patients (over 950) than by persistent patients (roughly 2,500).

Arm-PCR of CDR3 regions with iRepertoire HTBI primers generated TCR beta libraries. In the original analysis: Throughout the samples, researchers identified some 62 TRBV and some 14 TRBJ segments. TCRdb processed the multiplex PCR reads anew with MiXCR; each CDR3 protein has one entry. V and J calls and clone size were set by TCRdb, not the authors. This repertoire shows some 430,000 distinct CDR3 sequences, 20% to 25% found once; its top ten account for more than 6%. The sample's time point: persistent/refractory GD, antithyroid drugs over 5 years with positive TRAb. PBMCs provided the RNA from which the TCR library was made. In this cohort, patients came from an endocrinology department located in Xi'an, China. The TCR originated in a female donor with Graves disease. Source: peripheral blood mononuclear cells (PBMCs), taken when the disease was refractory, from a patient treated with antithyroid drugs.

CDR3 DNA sequence: TGTGCCAGCATCCCGGCCGGGCGGGGAACCTACGAGCAGTACTTC. This translates into CASIPAGRGTYEQYF. V and J are TRBV7-2 and TRBJ2-7, with a possible D match to TRBD2 (6 bases). Trimming shortened V by 7 bases and J by 2 bases, and 18 bases separated the two germline ends. The CDR3 has 15 amino acids. Per the germline V gene, CDR1 is SGHTA and CDR2 is FQGNSA.